Presented here are 31 T cell receptor beta chains from one specimen sequenced in a study of T cell responses to AZD1222 COVID-19 vaccine. Clones were sequenced by immunoSEQ multiplex PCR, and TCRdb holds only the in-frame ones, with some missing. Of 95,000 to 110,000 clones in the sample, nearly 90% were seen once. This specimen was peripheral blood, taken 28 days after the second AZD1222 dose. The receptors were sampled from an adult who received the AZD1222 COVID-19 vaccine.

V gene TRBV28 combines with J gene TRBJ1-2, with D possibly matching TRBD1 (5 bases). V lost 4 bases, J lost 7 bases, and 16 bases lay in between. The germline V gene encodes CDR1 MDHEN and CDR2 SYDVKM. CDR3 size: 14 residues. The CDR3 nucleotides are TGTGCCAGCAGTTCAACCAGGGAGGTCGCTGGCTACACCTTC. Translated: CASSSTREVAGYTF.

This clone was seen a single time. The V call is TRBV18, the J call TRBJ2-7, with no clear D. The length of the CDR3 is 13 residues. V was pared by 0 bases and J by 5 bases, with 8 bases between. Germline V gives CDR1 KGHSH, CDR2 LQKENI. CDR3 nucleotide sequence: TGTGCCAGCTCACCACCGGGTCGGAACGAGCAGTACTTC. Translated, it gives CASSPPGRNEQYF.

The chain employs TRBV5-1 and TRBJ1-2, with D tentatively TRBD1 (5 bases). Germline-derived CDR1 and CDR2 are SGHRS and YFSETQ. This CDR3 spans 13 amino acids. V lost 4 bases, J lost 5 bases, and 12 bases lay in between. CDR3 amino acids: CASSPYSGYGYTF. In DNA form, the CDR3 reads TGCGCCAGCAGCCCTTATTCAGGGTATGGCTACACCTTC.

DNA of the CDR3: TGTGCCAGCAGCTTCGACATGGGCTCCTACGAGCAGTACTTC. Its protein product is CASSFDMGSYEQYF. This chain joins TRBV5-4 and TRBJ2-7, with D unresolved. Germline-derived CDR1 and CDR2 are SGHNT and YYREEE (reference sequence). CDR3 length: 14 residues. Trimming stripped 2 bases from V and 0 bases from J, with 9 bases between.

A few counts support this clone. The CDR3 loop is CASSLQGGLGQPQHF. For the CDR3, the DNA is TGCGCCAGCAGCCTCCAGGGGGGGTTAGGACAGCCCCAGCATTTT. The chain couples TRBV5-1 to TRBJ1-5; 7 positions match TRBD1. The CDR3 contains 15 residues. V was clipped by 4 bases and J by 7 bases; unmatched bases: 11. Germline CDR1 reads SGHRS; CDR2 reads YFSETQ.

This rearrangement joins TRBV9 to TRBJ2-3; D perhaps matches TRBD1 (5 bases). V was trimmed by 4 bases and J by 4 bases, leaving 13 bases between them. Germline-derived CDR1 and CDR2 are SGDLS and YYNGEE. CDR3 length equals 14 residues. For the CDR3, the DNA is TGTGCCAGCAGCCCCCCAGGGCCCGCAGATACGCAGTATTTT. Translation: CASSPPGPADTQYF. The complete variable domain, with remaining parts taken from reference TRBV9 and TRBJ2-3, reads DSGVTQTPKHLITATGQRVTLRCSPRSGDLSVYWYQQSLDQGLQFLIQYYNGEERAKGNILERFSAQQFPDLHSELNLSSLELGDSALYFCASSPPGPADTQYFGPGTRLTVL.

The table lists this clone with a few counts. The chain joins TRBV23-1 to TRBJ1-2; TRBD1 is a possible D gene (6 bases). TRBV23-1 is recorded as an ORF, its role being uncertain. The length of the CDR3 is 16 residues. V was pared by 4 bases and J by 1 base, with 16 bases between. The CDR3 DNA reads as TGCGCCAGCAGTCCCATGCGACAGGACCATAACTATGGCTACACCTTC. Its protein product is CASSPMRQDHNYGYTF.

The chain carries TRBV2 and TRBJ2-7, with no clear D. V lost 3 bases and J 3 bases, leaving 3 bases between the germline ends. Per germline, CDR1 SNHLY and CDR2 FYNNEI. The CDR3 runs to 11 residues. The CDR3 is CASSENYEQYF. The CDR3 region has the DNA TGTGCCAGCAGTGAGAACTACGAGCAGTACTTC.

The V and J genes are TRBV19 and TRBJ1-2; D is possibly TRBD1 (5 bases). The CDR3 sequence is 15 residues long. V was trimmed by 0 bases and J by 3 bases, leaving 11 bases between them. Germline CDR1 LNHDA, CDR2 SQIVND (reference sequence). CDR3 sequence reads: CASSIDGTDDYGYTF. In nucleotides, the CDR3 is TGTGCCAGTAGTATAGACGGGACGGATGACTATGGCTACACCTTC.

The sample holds one count of this clone. This sequence joins TRBV4-1 and TRBJ2-7; perhaps D is TRBD1 or TRBD2 (5 bases each). Trimming shortened V by 3 bases and J by 5 bases, and 11 bases separated the two germline ends. CDR1 MGHRA and CDR2 YSYEKL come from the germline V gene. This CDR3 is 13 amino acids long. CDR3 amino acids: CASSHLGVDEQYF. The CDR3 DNA follows: TGCGCCAGCAGCCACCTGGGGGTGGACGAGCAGTACTTC.

The chain employs TRBV4-1 and TRBJ1-1; maybe TRBD1 (5 bases). The CDR3 has 14 amino acids. Germline assignment: CDR1 MGHRA and CDR2 YSYEKL. The V gene lost 1 base and the J gene lost 11 bases, with 17 bases spanning the gap. The CDR3 sequence: CASSQGNTGSRAFF. The CDR3 coding sequence is TGCGCCAGCAGCCAAGGGAATACAGGCTCCCGCGCTTTCTTT.

The gene calls are TRBV30 and TRBJ1-1; D is undetermined. V was shortened by 3 bases and J by 0 bases, with 5 bases between the two germline ends. This CDR3 spans 12 amino acids. Germline V CDR1 and CDR2: GTSNPN, SVGIG (reference sequence). The CDR3 DNA is TGTGCCTGGAGCCCTATGAACACTGAAGCTTTCTTT. Translated: CAWSPMNTEAFF.

This chain links TRBV6-5 with TRBJ1-5; 10 bases agree with TRBD1. The trim removed 4 bases at V and 7 bases at J, leaving 7 bases unmatched. The germline CDR1 and CDR2 sequences are MNHEY and SVGAGI. The CDR3 spans 15 residues. CDR3: CASSSAGTGDQPQHF. CDR3 sequence (DNA): TGTGCCAGCAGTTCAGCCGGGACAGGGGACCAGCCCCAGCATTTT.

On this clone itself: Other DNA variants within this sample encode the same CDR3. The genes are TRBV9 and TRBJ2-3; D assignment may be TRBD1 or TRBD2 (5 bases each). The germline V and J ends were trimmed by 0 bases and 1 base, with 6 bases remaining between them. This CDR3 comprises 14 residues. Germline values: CDR1 SGDLS, CDR2 YYNGEE. CDR3 amino acids: CASSVVGGTDTQYF. The CDR3 nucleotides read TGTGCCAGCAGCGTAGTGGGGGGCACAGATACGCAGTATTTT.

The chain joins TRBV3-1 (or the pseudogene TRBV3-2) to TRBJ1-6; no definite D call. Per germline, CDR1 LGHDT and CDR2 YNNKEL (reference sequence). V was trimmed by 1 base and J by 14 bases, leaving 12 bases between them. This CDR3 is 13 amino acids long. The CDR3 nucleotides are TGTGCCAGCAGCCAAGTACGGTACGGCACCCTCCACTTT. As protein: CASSQVRYGTLHF.

J is TRBJ2-2 and V is TRBV5-5, with 8 bases that match TRBD2. After removal of 1 base from V and 0 bases from J, the junction contained 2 bases not matched to a gene. The CDR3 sequence is 16 residues long. The germline gives CDR1 SGHKS, CDR2 YYEKEE (reference sequence). The CDR3 sequence: CASSLRRGANTGELFF. The CDR3, as DNA: TGTGCCAGCAGCTTGAGGCGGGGGGCGAACACCGGGGAGCTGTTTTTT.

The chain uses TRBV13 and TRBJ2-7, with 7 bases identical to TRBD1. The CDR3 sequence is 12 residues long. CDR1 and CDR2 (germline): PRHDT, FYEKMQ (reference sequence). Losses at the gene ends were 5 bases for V and 7 bases for J; bases not matched to a gene: 5. The CDR3 spells CASSTTGVEQYF. The CDR3 DNA reads as TGTGCCAGCAGCACTACAGGGGTTGAGCAGTACTTC.

The chain couples TRBV5-1 to TRBJ2-1, with 8 nucleotides matching TRBD2. The V gene end was trimmed by 4 bases and the J gene end by 3 bases; junction bases not matched to a gene: 9. CDR1 SGHRS and CDR2 YFSETQ come from the germline V gene. There are 16 residues in the CDR3. Here the CDR3 reads CASSEGSGGFYNEQFF. CDR3 bases: TGCGCCAGCAGCGAGGGAAGCGGGGGCTTCTACAATGAGCAGTTCTTC.

The V and J genes are TRBV10-3 and TRBJ1-2; tentative D call: TRBD1 (6 bases). The CDR3 spans 14 residues. V was trimmed by 3 bases and J by 2 bases, leaving 10 bases between them. Germline CDR1 is ENHRY and CDR2 is SYGVKD. CDR3 sequence (DNA): TGTGCCATCAGTGATTCTACAGGGAACTATGGCTACACCTTC. Protein sequence: CAISDSTGNYGYTF.

The V gene is TRBV12-3 or TRBV12-4, the J gene TRBJ1-2; 10 bases agree with TRBD1. CDR3 length: 13 amino acids. V was pared by 4 bases and J by 7 bases, with 3 bases of the junction left unmatched. CDR3 region: CASSWTGGGGYTF. The CDR3 DNA reads as TGTGCCAGCAGTTGGACAGGGGGAGGTGGCTACACCTTC.

The V and J genes are TRBV28 and TRBJ2-7; TRBD1 aligns across 8 bases. Looked up from germline, CDR1 is MDHEN and CDR2 is SYDVKM. J was trimmed by 3 bases and V by 7 bases; bases with no gene match: 8. The CDR3 totals 14 residues. In DNA, the CDR3 is TGTGCCAGCACCCTTGGCAGGGGGCACTACGAGCAGTACTTC. Encoded protein: CASTLGRGHYEQYF.

This clone was seen only once. The CDR3 sequence is CASSDLDSNSPLHF. In nucleotides, the CDR3 is TGTGCCAGCAGTGACCTGGATTCCAATTCACCCCTCCACTTT. The V and J genes are TRBV6-4 and TRBJ1-6; the D is unclear. The CDR3 has 14 residues. Trimming removed 2 bases from V and 7 bases from J, with 9 bases in between. The germline V gene has CDR1 MRHNA and CDR2 SNTAGT.

This chain links TRBV19 with TRBJ1-5; the match to TRBD1 covers 8 bases. The length of the CDR3 is 15 residues. V lost 5 bases and J lost 2; bases outside the gene matches: 5. Germline V gene lookup returns CDR1 LNHDA and CDR2 SQIVND (reference sequence). The CDR3 loop is CASSVDRGGNQPQHF. The CDR3, as DNA: TGTGCCAGTAGTGTCGACAGGGGTGGCAATCAGCCCCAGCATTTT.

This chain joins TRBV4-1 and TRBJ2-1; D is possibly TRBD1 (7 bases). Looked up from germline, CDR1 is MGHRA and CDR2 is YSYEKL. The V end was cut by 3 bases, the J end by 3 bases, with 15 bases between. This CDR3 spans 16 amino acids. This CDR3 reads CASSHPRQGGYNEQFF. The CDR3 region has the DNA TGCGCCAGCAGCCACCCCAGGCAGGGGGGCTACAATGAGCAGTTCTTC.

This clone was counted only a few times. J is TRBJ2-7 and V is TRBV7-8, with D tentatively TRBD1 or TRBD2 (5 bases each). The CDR3 length is 15 residues. Germline loops: CDR1 SGHVS, CDR2 FQNEAQ. Trimming pared 7 bases from V and 8 bases from J, leaving 24 bases between. The CDR3 region has the DNA TGTGCCAGCACCTTTAGGAGAGGGACCCCGGGAAAGCAGTACTTC. Its translation is CASTFRRGTPGKQYF.

The chain combines TRBV7-8 with TRBJ2-7; D might be TRBD1 or TRBD2, each matching 5 bases. Trimming removed 4 bases at V and 4 bases at J, with 14 bases between. Germline CDR1 reads SGHVS; CDR2 reads FQNEAQ. CDR3 length: 14 residues. CDR3 sequence: CASSSGPHRYEQYF. CDR3 bases: TGTGCCAGCAGCTCGGGACCCCACCGGTACGAGCAGTACTTC. The whole variable domain, remainder taken from reference TRBV7-8 and TRBJ2-7, is GAGVSQSPRYKVAKRGQDVALRCDPISGHVSLFWYQQALGQGPEFLTYFQNEAQLDKSGLPSDRFFAERPEGSVSTLKIQRTQQEDSAVYLCASSSGPHRYEQYFGPGTRLTVT.

This chain joins TRBV7-9 and TRBJ2-1; tentatively, D is TRBD1 (5 bases). Looked up from germline, CDR1 is SEHNR and CDR2 is FQNEAQ (reference sequence). V lost 4 bases to trimming and J lost 3 bases, with 16 bases between them. The CDR3 consists of 16 residues. Here the CDR3 reads CASSSNTGALYNEQFF. CDR3 DNA sequence: TGTGCCAGCAGCTCAAATACAGGCGCTCTCTACAATGAGCAGTTCTTC.

The gene calls are TRBV7-8 and TRBJ2-6, with 7 bases aligning to TRBD1. The CDR3 is made up of 17 amino acids. Germline V gene lookup returns CDR1 SGHVS and CDR2 FQNEAQ. The V segment lost 5 bases and the J segment 0 bases; nucleotides outside the gene matches: 7. Written as DNA, the CDR3 is TGTGCCAGCAGCCAACGGGACAGCCTCTCTGGGGCCAACGTCCTGACTTTC. Its translation: CASSQRDSLSGANVLTF.

The gene calls are TRBV28 and TRBJ1-1; D is ambiguous. The V and J ends lost 2 bases and 4 bases respectively, with 8 bases between them. CDR1 and CDR2 from the germline V gene are MDHEN and SYDVKM. This CDR3 contains 13 residues. CDR3 sequence reads: CASSLHGLTEAFF. For the CDR3, the DNA is TGTGCCAGCAGTTTACACGGGCTCACTGAAGCTTTCTTT.

V usage is TRBV9 and J usage is TRBJ2-3; TRBD2 matches 10 bases. CDR1 is SGDLS and CDR2 is YYNGEE in the germline V gene. Trimming took 0 bases from V and 2 from J; bases not matched to a gene: 6. The CDR3 runs to 17 residues. The CDR3 nucleotides read TGTGCCAGCAGCGTAGGGGCTAGCGGGGGCCTCACAGATACGCAGTATTTT. This encodes CASSVGASGGLTDTQYF.

V usage is TRBV3-1 (or the pseudogene TRBV3-2) and J usage is TRBJ2-7; 9 nucleotides align to TRBD1. J lost 5 bases, V lost 3 bases, and 17 bases had no gene match. Germline-derived CDR1 and CDR2 are LGHDT and YNNKEL (reference sequence). The CDR3 has 18 amino acids. CDR3 sequence: CASSQGGIFDRGFDEQYF. DNA for the CDR3: TGTGCCAGCAGCCAGGGCGGAATTTTCGACAGGGGGTTCGACGAGCAGTACTTC.